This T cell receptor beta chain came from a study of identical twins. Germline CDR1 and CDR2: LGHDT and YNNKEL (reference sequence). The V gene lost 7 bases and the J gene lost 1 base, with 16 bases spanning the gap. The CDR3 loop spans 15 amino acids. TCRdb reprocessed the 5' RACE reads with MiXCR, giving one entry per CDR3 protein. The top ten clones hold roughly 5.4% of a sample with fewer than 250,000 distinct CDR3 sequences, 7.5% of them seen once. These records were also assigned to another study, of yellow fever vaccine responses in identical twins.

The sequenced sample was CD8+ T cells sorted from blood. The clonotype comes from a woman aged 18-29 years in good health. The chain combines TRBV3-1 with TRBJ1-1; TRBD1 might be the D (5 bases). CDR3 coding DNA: TGTGCCAGCACCCTAGCGGGGGGGACGAACACTGAAGCTTTCTTT. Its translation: CASTLAGGTNTEAFF. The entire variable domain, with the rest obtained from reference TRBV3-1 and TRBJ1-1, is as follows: DTAVSQTPKYLVTQMGNDKSIKCEQNLGHDTMYWYKQDSKKFLKIMFSYNNKELIINETVPNRFSPKSPDKAHLNLHINSLELGDSAVYFCASTLAGGTNTEAFFGQGTRLTVV.